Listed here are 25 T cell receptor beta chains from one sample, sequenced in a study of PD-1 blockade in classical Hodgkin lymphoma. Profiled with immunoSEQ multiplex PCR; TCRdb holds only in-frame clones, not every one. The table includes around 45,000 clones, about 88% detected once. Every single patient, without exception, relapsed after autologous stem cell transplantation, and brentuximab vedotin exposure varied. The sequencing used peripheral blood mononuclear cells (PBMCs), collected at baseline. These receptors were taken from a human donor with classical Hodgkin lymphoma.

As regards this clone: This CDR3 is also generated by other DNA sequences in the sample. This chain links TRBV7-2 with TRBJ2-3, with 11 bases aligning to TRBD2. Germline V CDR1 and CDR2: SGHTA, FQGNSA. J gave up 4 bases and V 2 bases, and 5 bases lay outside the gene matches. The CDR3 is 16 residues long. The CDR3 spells CASSLRLAGLPDTQYF. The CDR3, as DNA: TGTGCCAGCAGCTTACGACTAGCGGGGCTACCAGATACGCAGTATTTT.

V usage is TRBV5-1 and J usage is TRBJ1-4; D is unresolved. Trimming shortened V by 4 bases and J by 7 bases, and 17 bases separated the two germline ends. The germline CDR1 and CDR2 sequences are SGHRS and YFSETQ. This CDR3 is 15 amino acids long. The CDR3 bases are TGCGCCAGCAGCCCCATGGCTAAGGAAGGTGAAAAACTGTTTTTT. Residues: CASSPMAKEGEKLFF.

The CDR3 coding sequence is TGTGCCAGCGACACCGGGGAGCTGTTTTTT. Its protein is CASDTGELFF. The chain combines TRBV7-9 with TRBJ2-2; D remains unclear. The V gene lost 8 bases and the J gene lost 3 bases, with 1 base spanning the gap. CDR3 length: 10 residues. Per the germline V gene, CDR1 is SEHNR and CDR2 is FQNEAQ (reference sequence).

For the CDR3, the DNA is TGCGCCAGCAGCCAAGAATTTCGGTTCTACGAGCAGTACTTC. It codes for CASSQEFRFYEQYF. The chain is built from TRBV4-1 and TRBJ2-7, with D uncertain. This CDR3 has 14 residues. Germline V gives CDR1 MGHRA, CDR2 YSYEKL. Trimming left V 0 bases short and J 3 bases short, with 9 bases between.

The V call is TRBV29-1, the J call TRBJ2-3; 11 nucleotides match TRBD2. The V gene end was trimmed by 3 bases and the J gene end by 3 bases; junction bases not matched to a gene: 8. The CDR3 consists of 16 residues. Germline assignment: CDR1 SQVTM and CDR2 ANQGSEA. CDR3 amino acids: CSVDPLAGGITDTQYF. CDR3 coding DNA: TGCAGCGTTGATCCCCTAGCGGGGGGTATAACAGATACGCAGTATTTT.

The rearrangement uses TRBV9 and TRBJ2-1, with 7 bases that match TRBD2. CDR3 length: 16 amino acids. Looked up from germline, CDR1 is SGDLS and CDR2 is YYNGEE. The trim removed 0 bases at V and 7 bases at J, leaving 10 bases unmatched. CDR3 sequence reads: CASSVDPGLVVNEQFF. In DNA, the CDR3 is TGTGCCAGCAGCGTAGACCCCGGACTAGTAGTGAATGAGCAGTTCTTC.

Here the CDR3 reads CASSWGAGVLGSPLHF. CDR3 sequence (DNA): TGTGCCAGCAGTTGGGGGGCCGGGGTGCTGGGTTCACCCCTCCACTTT. V usage is TRBV27 and J usage is TRBJ1-6; TRBD1 is a possible D gene (6 bases). This CDR3 spans 16 amino acids. In germline, CDR1 is MNHEY, CDR2 SMNVEV (reference sequence). The germline V and J ends were trimmed by 4 bases and 9 bases, with 19 bases remaining between them.

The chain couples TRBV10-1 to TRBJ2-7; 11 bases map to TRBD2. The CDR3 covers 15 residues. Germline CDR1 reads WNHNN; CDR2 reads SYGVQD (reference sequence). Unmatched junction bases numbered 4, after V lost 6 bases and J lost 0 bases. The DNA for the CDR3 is TGCGCCAGCAGAGGTAGCGGGGGGGTCTCCTACGAGCAGTACTTC. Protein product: CASRGSGGVSYEQYF.

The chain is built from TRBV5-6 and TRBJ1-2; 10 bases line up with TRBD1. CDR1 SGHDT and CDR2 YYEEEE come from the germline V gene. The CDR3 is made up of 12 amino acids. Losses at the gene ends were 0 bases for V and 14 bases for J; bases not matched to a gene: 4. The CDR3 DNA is TGTGCCAGCAGCTTGGGACAGGGGGCTCTAACCTTC. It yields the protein CASSLGQGALTF.

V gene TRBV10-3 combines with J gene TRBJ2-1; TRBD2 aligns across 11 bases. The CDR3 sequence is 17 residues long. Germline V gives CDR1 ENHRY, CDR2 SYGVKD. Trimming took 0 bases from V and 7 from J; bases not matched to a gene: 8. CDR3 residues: CAISESTTSGSGNEQFF. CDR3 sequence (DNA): TGTGCCATCAGTGAGTCGACCACTAGCGGGAGCGGGAATGAGCAGTTCTTC.

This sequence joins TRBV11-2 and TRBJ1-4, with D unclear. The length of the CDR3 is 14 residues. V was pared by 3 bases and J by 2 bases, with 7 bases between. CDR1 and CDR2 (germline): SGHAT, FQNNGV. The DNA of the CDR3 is TGTGCCAGCAGCTTTAGTTGGACTAATGAAAAACTGTTTTTT. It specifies CASSFSWTNEKLFF.

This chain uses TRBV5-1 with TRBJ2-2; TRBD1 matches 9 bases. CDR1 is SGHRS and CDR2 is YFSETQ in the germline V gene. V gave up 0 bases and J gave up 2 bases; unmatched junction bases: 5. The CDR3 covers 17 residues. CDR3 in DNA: TGCGCCAGCAGCTTGGTCCCCACAGGGGGCAACACCGGGGAGCTGTTTTTT. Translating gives CASSLVPTGGNTGELFF.

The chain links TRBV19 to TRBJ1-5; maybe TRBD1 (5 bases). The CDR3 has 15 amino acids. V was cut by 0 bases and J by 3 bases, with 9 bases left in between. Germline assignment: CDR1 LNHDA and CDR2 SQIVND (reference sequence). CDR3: CASSIDGTVNQPQHF. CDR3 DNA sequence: TGTGCCAGTAGTATAGATGGGACGGTCAATCAGCCCCAGCATTTT.

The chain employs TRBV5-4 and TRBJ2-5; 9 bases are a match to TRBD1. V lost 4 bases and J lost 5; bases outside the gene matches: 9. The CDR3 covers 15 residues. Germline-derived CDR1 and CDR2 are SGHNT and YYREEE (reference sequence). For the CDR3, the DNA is TGTGCCAGCAGCCTAGGACAGGGGAGTGTCGAGACCCAGTACTTC. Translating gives CASSLGQGSVETQYF.

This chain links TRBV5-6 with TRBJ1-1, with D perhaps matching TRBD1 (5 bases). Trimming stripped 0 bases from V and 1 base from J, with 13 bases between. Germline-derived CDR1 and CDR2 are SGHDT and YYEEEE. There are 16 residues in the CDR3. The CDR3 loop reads CASSLVGHTWNTEAFF. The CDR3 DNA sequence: TGTGCCAGCAGCTTGGTTGGACATACGTGGAACACTGAAGCTTTCTTT.

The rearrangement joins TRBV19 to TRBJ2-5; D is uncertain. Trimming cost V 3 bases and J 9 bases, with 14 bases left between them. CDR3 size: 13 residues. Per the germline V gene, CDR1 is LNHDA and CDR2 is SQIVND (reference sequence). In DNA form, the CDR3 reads TGTGCCAGTAGTATTGAAACGATGTCCCCCCAGTACTTC. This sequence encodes CASSIETMSPQYF.

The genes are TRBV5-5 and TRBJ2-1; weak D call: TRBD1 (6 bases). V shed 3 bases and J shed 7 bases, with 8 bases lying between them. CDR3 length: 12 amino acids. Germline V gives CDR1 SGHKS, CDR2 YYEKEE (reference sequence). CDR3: CASSSRGNEQFF. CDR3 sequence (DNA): TGTGCCAGCAGCTCGAGGGGGAATGAGCAGTTCTTC.

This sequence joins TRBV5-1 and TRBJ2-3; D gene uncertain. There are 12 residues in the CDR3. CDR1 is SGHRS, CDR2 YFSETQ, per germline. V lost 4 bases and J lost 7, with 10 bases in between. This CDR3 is CASSDPPNTQYF. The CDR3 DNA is TGCGCCAGCAGCGACCCTCCAAATACGCAGTATTTT.

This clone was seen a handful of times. In DNA form, the CDR3 reads TGTGCCAGCAGCCGTACCTCTGGAAACACCATATATTTT. This gives the protein CASSRTSGNTIYF. J is TRBJ1-3 and V is TRBV7-9; no clear D gene. Germline loops: CDR1 SEHNR, CDR2 FQNEAQ (reference sequence). V was trimmed by 5 bases and J by 0 bases, leaving 5 bases between them. The CDR3 consists of 13 residues.

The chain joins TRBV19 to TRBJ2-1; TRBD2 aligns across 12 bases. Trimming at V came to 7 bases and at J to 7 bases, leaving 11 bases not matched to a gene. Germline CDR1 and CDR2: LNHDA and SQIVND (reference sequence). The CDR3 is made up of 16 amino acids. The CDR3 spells CASTSTSGRWFNEQFF. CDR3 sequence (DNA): TGTGCCAGTACGTCGACTAGCGGGAGATGGTTTAATGAGCAGTTCTTC.

The CDR3 DNA sequence: TGTGCCATCAGGCCAGACTCTGGAAACACCATATATTTT. As protein: CAIRPDSGNTIYF. This chain connects TRBV10-3 to TRBJ1-3; no firm D call. CDR1 and CDR2 from the germline V gene are ENHRY and SYGVKD. V lost 6 bases, J lost 0 bases, and 6 bases lay in between. The CDR3 spans 13 residues.

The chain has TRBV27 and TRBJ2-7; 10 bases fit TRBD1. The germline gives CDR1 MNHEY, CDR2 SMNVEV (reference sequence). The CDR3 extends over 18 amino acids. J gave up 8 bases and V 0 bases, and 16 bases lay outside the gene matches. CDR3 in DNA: TGTGCCAGCAGTTTATCCTTTCCTTTCCGGGACAGGGGCATTAAGCAGTACTTC. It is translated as CASSLSFPFRDRGIKQYF.

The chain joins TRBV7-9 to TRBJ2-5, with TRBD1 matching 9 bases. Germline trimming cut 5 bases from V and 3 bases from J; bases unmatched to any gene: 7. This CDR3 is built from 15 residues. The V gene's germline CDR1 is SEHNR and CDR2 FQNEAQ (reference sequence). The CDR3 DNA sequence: TGTGCCAGCAGCGAGTCGGACAGGGGAGAAGAGACCCAGTACTTC. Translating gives CASSESDRGEETQYF.

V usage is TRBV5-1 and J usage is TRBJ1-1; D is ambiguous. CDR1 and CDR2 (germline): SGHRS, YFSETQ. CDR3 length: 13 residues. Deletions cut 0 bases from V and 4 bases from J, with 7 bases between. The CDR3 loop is CASSLVGTTEAFF. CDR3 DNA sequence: TGCGCCAGCAGCTTGGTCGGTACCACTGAAGCTTTCTTT.

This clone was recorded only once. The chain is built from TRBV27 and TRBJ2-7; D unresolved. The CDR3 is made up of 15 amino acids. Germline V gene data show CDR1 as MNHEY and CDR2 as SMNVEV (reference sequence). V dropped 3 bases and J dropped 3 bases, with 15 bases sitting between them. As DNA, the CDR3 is TGTGCCAGCAGTTTTTCGGCTGTTAACCTCTACGAGCAGTACTTC. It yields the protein CASSFSAVNLYEQYF.